This TCR beta chain was sequenced in a study of T-cell reconstitution after alpha-beta-depleted transplantation in children. The TCRbeta library was prepared with unique molecular identifiers. TCRdb called the PCR reads again in MiXCR, with one record for every CDR3 protein. The sample has hundreds of thousands of distinct CDR3 sequences, around 11% seen once. This clonotype was seen ten or more times. Germline-derived CDR1 and CDR2 are KGHDR and SFDVKD. The CDR3 length is 16 residues. The V end lost 1 base, the J end lost 4 bases, and 13 bases lay between the germline ends. The source is a human donor who donated a stem cell graft to a child with acute lymphoblastic leukemia. The sequences come from PBMCs from the stem cell graft donor, collected from the stem cell graft. V and J are TRBV24-1 and TRBJ2-1; D could derive from TRBD1 or TRBD2 (6 bases each). The CDR3: CATSDLGGSNYNEQFF. The CDR3, as DNA: TGTGCCACCAGTGATTTAGGGGGGAGTAATTACAATGAGCAGTTCTTC.